A selection of T cell receptor beta chains follows, all from one sample in a study of T-cell reconstitution after alpha-beta-depleted transplantation in children. TCRdb fed the PCR reads into MiXCR, producing one record per CDR3 protein. In the table there are more than 400,000 distinct CDR3 sequences, about 40% of which are singletons. Here the sequenced sample was PBMCs, taken before TCRalphabeta/CD19-depleted stem cell transplant. The receptors were sampled from a girl aged 2 to 9 with aplastic anemia, due to receive a stem cell transplant. The CDR3 runs from the conserved cysteine through the conserved F or W. D genes are given only for firm matches. Only some rows state a clone size, as once, few, many or a class for expanded clones.

. TRBJ2-3 TRBV6-1 few CASGLRAETDTQYF TGTGCCAGCGGCTTGAGGGCCGAGACAGATACGCAGTATTTT
. TRBJ2-5 TRBV6-1 . CASSQSSGGWTETQYF TGTGCCAGCAGTCAAAGCTCAGGTGGTTGGACCGAGACCCAGTACTTC
. TRBJ2-4 TRBV20-1 . CSARDRGGNIQYF TGCAGTGCTAGAGATCGAGGGGGAAACATTCAGTACTTC
TRBD1 TRBJ1-2 TRBV20-1 . CSATTGDYGYTF TGCAGTGCCACGACAGGGGACTATGGCTACACCTTC
. TRBJ1-1 TRBV29-1 many CSVLSLLGANTEAFF TGCAGCGTTCTCAGCTTACTAGGGGCGAACACTGAAGCTTTCTTT
. TRBJ2-2 TRBV20-1 many CSAGGVGTGELFF TGCAGCGCCGGGGGTGTTGGCACCGGGGAGCTGTTTTTT
. TRBJ1-1 TRBV5-1 many CASSSTGRAMNTEAFF TGCGCCAGCAGCTCCACCGGACGGGCCATGAACACTGAAGCTTTCTTT
TRBD2 TRBJ2-3 TRBV6-2/TRBV6-3 . CASRTTSVDTQYF TGTGCCAGCAGGACGACTAGCGTAGATACGCAGTATTTT
TRBD1 TRBJ1-5 TRBV20-1 few CSASGDRVDTIQPQHF TGCAGTGCTAGTGGGGACAGGGTCGATACCATACAGCCCCAGCATTTT
. TRBJ2-4 TRBV5-6 many CASSYWRGVAKNIQYF TGTGCCAGCAGCTATTGGCGGGGTGTAGCCAAAAACATTCAGTACTTC
TRBD1 TRBJ2-7 TRBV6-5 . CASSYFGQGSYYEQYF TGTGCCAGCAGTTACTTTGGACAGGGGTCCTACTACGAGCAGTACTTC
. TRBJ2-1 TRBV7-2 many CASSLAVVGEQFF TGTGCCAGCAGCTTAGCGGTAGTGGGTGAGCAGTTCTTC
. TRBJ1-2 TRBV5-1 many CASSSAGQLDGYTF TGCGCCAGCAGCTCTGCTGGACAGTTAGATGGCTACACCTTC
. TRBJ2-3 TRBV19 once CASSGVGGTDTQYF TGTGCCAGTAGTGGGGTAGGAGGGACAGATACGCAGTATTTT
TRBD1 TRBJ2-3 TRBV15 many CATGRDRVADTQYF TGTGCCACCGGCCGGGACAGGGTCGCAGATACGCAGTATTTT
TRBD1 TRBJ2-5 TRBV5-6 . CASSTPTGSVETQYF TGTGCCAGCAGTACACCGACAGGGTCAGTGGAGACCCAGTACTTC
. TRBJ2-7 TRBV6-1 . CASSPLGGTYEQYF TGTGCCAGCAGTCCGCTTGGTGGGACCTACGAGCAGTACTTC
. TRBJ1-2 TRBV28 . CASSLKVVGDYGYTF TGTGCCAGCAGTTTGAAGGTAGTGGGTGACTATGGCTACACCTTC
TRBD2 TRBJ2-3 TRBV2 many CASSDAGTSGTTDTQYF TGTGCCAGCAGTGACGCCGGGACTAGCGGGACCACAGATACGCAGTATTTT
TRBD1 TRBJ1-2 TRBV3-1 . CASSHRDRGYHTF TGTGCCAGCAGCCACAGGGACAGGGGATATCATACCTTC
. TRBJ2-3 TRBV20-1 . CSAPHGRKNVVDTQYF TGCAGTGCCCCTCATGGGAGGAAAAACGTGGTAGATACGCAGTATTTT
TRBD2 TRBJ2-7 TRBV12-3/TRBV12-4 many CASSLGASGILEQYF TGTGCCAGCAGTTTAGGGGCTAGCGGGATTTTGGAGCAGTACTTC
TRBD1 TRBJ2-4 TRBV20-1 many CSARRPGGAENIQYF TGCAGTGCTAGAAGACCAGGGGGCGCCGAAAACATTCAGTACTTC
. TRBJ2-7 TRBV6-1 . CASSERLGDSRNF TGTGCCAGCAGTGAAAGGTTAGGAGACTCGCGCAACTTC
. TRBJ2-7 TRBV5-1 many CASSLEGKQYF TGCGCCAGCAGCTTGGAGGGAAAGCAGTACTTC
. TRBJ1-5 TRBV4-1 . CASRQLWDSNQPQHF TGCGCCAGCAGACAACTCTGGGATAGCAATCAGCCCCAGCATTTT
TRBD2 TRBJ2-5 TRBV27 . CASREERDPFQTQYF TGTGCCAGCCGTGAGGAGCGGGACCCCTTCCAGACCCAGTACTTC
. TRBJ2-7 TRBV18 few CASSPDSLGEQYF TGTGCCAGCTCACCGGACAGCCTTGGGGAGCAGTACTTC
. TRBJ2-5 TRBV10-1 few CASSDRTFQETQYF TGCGCCAGCAGTGATCGGACATTCCAAGAGACCCAGTACTTC
. TRBJ1-2 TRBV7-3 . CASSLDPAGGYTF TGTGCCAGCAGCTTAGATCCGGCAGGAGGCTACACCTTC
. TRBJ2-3 TRBV6-2/TRBV6-3 . CASSWGDGGTDTQYF TGTGCCAGCAGTTGGGGGGACGGGGGCACAGATACGCAGTATTTT
. TRBJ2-7 TRBV7-6 . CASSKRGALADPYEQYF TGTGCCAGCAGCAAGAGGGGGGCTCTAGCGGATCCTTACGAGCAGTACTTC
. TRBJ1-2 TRBV20-1 once CSAEGRGGYYGYTF TGCAGTGCTGAAGGGAGGGGTGGGTACTATGGCTACACCTTC
. TRBJ1-4 TRBV29-1 few CSVGYSVGAEKLFF TGCAGCGTAGGGTATTCGGTCGGTGCTGAAAAACTGTTTTTT
TRBD2 TRBJ2-2 TRBV11-2 few CASSFGLAGYTGELFF TGTGCCAGCAGCTTCGGACTAGCGGGGTACACCGGGGAGCTGTTTTTT
TRBD2 TRBJ2-7 TRBV9 few CASSPTNSGSSINEQYF TGTGCCAGCAGCCCAACGAATAGCGGGAGCTCGATAAACGAGCAGTACTTC
. TRBJ2-5 TRBV12-3/TRBV12-4 many CASSFRTQETQYF TGTGCCAGCAGTTTTAGGACACAAGAGACCCAGTACTTC
. TRBJ2-7 TRBV30 . CAWTSRGGIYEQYF TGTGCCTGGACCTCACGAGGGGGAATCTACGAGCAGTACTTC
. TRBJ2-7 TRBV5-1 . CASSLVAGRSYEQYF TGCGCCAGCAGCTTGGTCGCGGGACGGTCCTACGAGCAGTACTTC
TRBD2 TRBJ2-2 TRBV4-3 few CASSQDRFLAGDTGELFF TGCGCCAGCAGCCAAGACAGATTTCTAGCGGGAGACACCGGGGAGCTGTTTTTT
. TRBJ2-5 TRBV12-3/TRBV12-4 . CASSLNGRRQETQYF TGTGCCAGCAGTTTAAATGGGAGACGTCAAGAGACCCAGTACTTC
TRBD1 TRBJ2-7 TRBV12-3/TRBV12-4 few CASSLQFGQGRLGEQYF TGTGCCAGCAGTTTACAATTCGGACAGGGAAGGTTGGGGGAGCAGTACTTC
. TRBJ2-7 TRBV12-3/TRBV12-4 few CASSISGHEQYF TGTGCCAGCAGTATTAGCGGTCACGAGCAGTACTTC
. TRBJ2-7 TRBV6-2/TRBV6-3 . CASSKGHEQYF TGTGCCAGCAGCAAGGGGCACGAGCAGTACTTC
. TRBJ2-7 TRBV5-4 . CASSLPGTNEQYF TGTGCCAGCAGCTTGCCAGGAACGAACGAGCAGTACTTC
TRBD1 TRBJ2-7 TRBV7-2 . CASSLYRYRGDEQYF TGTGCCAGCAGCTTATATCGGTACAGGGGGGACGAGCAGTACTTC
. TRBJ2-7 TRBV20-1 . CSARNDGGARYEQYF TGCAGTGCTAGAAACGACGGGGGCGCGCGCTACGAGCAGTACTTC
. TRBJ2-7 TRBV5-1 few CASSLESGNYEQYF TGCGCCAGCAGCTTGGAGTCAGGGAACTACGAGCAGTACTTC
. TRBJ2-5 TRBV29-1 . CSVERGPSETQYF TGCAGCGTTGAGAGGGGACCCTCAGAGACCCAGTACTTC
TRBD2 TRBJ2-7 TRBV6-5 many CASSYRGLAGRLGQYF TGTGCCAGCAGTTACCGCGGCTTAGCGGGACGTTTGGGGCAGTACTTC
TRBD2 TRBJ2-7 TRBV4-1 . CASSQDSGLAGYEQYF TGCGCCAGCAGCCAAGATTCGGGACTAGCGGGCTACGAGCAGTACTTC
TRBD1 TRBJ2-1 TRBV7-9 . CASSLLPDRGGDEQFF TGTGCCAGCAGCCTCCTGCCCGACAGGGGAGGAGATGAGCAGTTCTTC
. TRBJ2-1 TRBV6-5 . CASSYGVWNEQFF TGTGCCAGCAGTTACGGGGTATGGAATGAGCAGTTCTTC
. TRBJ2-1 TRBV7-9 . CASSLVRVSYNEQFF TGTGCCAGCAGCTTAGTCAGGGTCTCCTACAATGAGCAGTTCTTC
. TRBJ1-1 TRBV7-3 many CASSLRSGGATEAFF TGTGCCAGCAGCTTAAGGTCTGGGGGCGCGACTGAAGCTTTCTTT
. TRBJ2-3 TRBV9 . CASSVGSITDTQYF TGTGCCAGCAGCGTAGGTTCTATCACAGATACGCAGTATTTT
TRBD2 TRBJ2-5 TRBV7-2 few CASSSRGSGRETQYF TGTGCCAGCAGCTCCAGGGGTAGCGGGAGAGAGACCCAGTACTTC
TRBD1 TRBJ2-2 TRBV20-1 . CSAEGGANTGELFF TGCAGTGCGGAAGGGGGCGCGAACACCGGGGAGCTGTTTTTT